This TCR beta chain was identified in a study of cytomegalovirus exposure and HLA in healthy donors (dated by TCRdb to the late 2010s). Regarding the study in general: According to an earlier analysis of several hundred of the donors, roughly 180 million T cells yielded 120 million or so unique TCR beta sequences and more than 250 Gb of sequence data. Roughly five DR-DQ haplotypes were treated as single units for association and clustering because of strong linkage in the cohort. An earlier analysis of 500 to 650 of the donors applied high-throughput TCR beta sequencing to assess whether each TCR beta V gene segment acted as functional or pseudogenic. Among the roughly 380 genotyped donors, about 85% belonged to the genetic ancestry cluster associated with self-reported Caucasian donors. All discovery cohort repertoires had been generated on a single sequencing platform. The number of typed donors differed by locus: about 629-630 for A, B, C, DRB1 and DQB1; 500 to 550 for DQA1; approximately 600 for DPA1; and roughly 450 for DPB1. HLA typing included class I and class II loci at four-digit resolution. In a later genetic analysis, genome-wide SNP genotypes for about 60% of the 666 donors were used, and that subset was treated as a discovery cohort. Rather than using new phenotypic data, the later analysis identified candidate immune exposures from TCR beta sequences and from how often those sequences occurred across donors. The study profiled the T cell repertoires of under 850 subjects by immunosequencing and related them to cytomegalovirus serostatus. The study combined high-throughput TCR immunosequencing, statistical association of individual TCRs with disease status, and machine learning to predict cytomegalovirus infection status. Along with the 666-subject first cohort, a separate validation cohort of around 120 different subjects was used. The study aimed to test whether signatures of past pathogen exposure could be identified by cataloging public T cell receptors. In a later analysis, previously published TCR beta repertoires from about 640 donors were re-analyzed and high-resolution HLA genotyping was added so that TCR occurrence patterns could be studied. An early release covering roughly 600 HLA-typed donors comprised around 300 gigabases of sequencing data and around 80 million unique TCR sequences. On average, about 240,000 unique TCR beta nucleotide sequences were sequenced per donor among 398 genotyped donors of the cohort, with roughly 20% of those sequences being non-productive. Alongside the repertoire data, information on donor age, sex, ethnicity and CMV serostatus was compiled.

The full study reports these points: A later analysis reported that several top co-occurrence clusters appeared linked to parvovirus B19, influenza, CMV and Epstein-Barr virus. For the cohort, immune exposure information was limited to CMV serostatus. V-gene and J-gene trimming of TCR beta chains was associated with a missense DCLRE1C variant in a later genetic analysis, and the association was replicated in an independent cohort. Some IMGT-functional V segments, including TRBV6-2 and TRBV6-3, could not be distinguished by the 87-base-pair reads and were therefore excluded. According to the authors, the approach could potentially be generalized to other disease states and immunological phenotypes. In a later analysis, most CMV-associated TCR beta chains were found to appear HLA-restricted, with HLA associations seemingly driven largely by CMV exposure. Presence/absence analyses assumed roughly uniform sequencing depth across donors, an assumption that may not hold. The sequencing pipeline was judged likely to have produced a cluster of highly shared sequence variants as a technical artifact. A few of the identified cytomegalovirus-associated TCR beta chains were confirmed in vitro to be specific for cytomegalovirus antigens. The classifier was reported to diagnose cytomegalovirus status with high specificity and sensitivity in both the original and validation cohorts. In a later analysis, HLA-associated TCR beta chains showed more clonal expansion and lower generation probabilities than non-associated chains that were equally common. Some 16 rarely observed V segments, including chromosome 9 orphons, were excluded from the earlier analysis of several hundred of the donors because counts were too low. A total of 164 TCR beta chains were listed by the study as associated with cytomegalovirus. In an earlier analysis of some 550 of the donors, most TCR beta V segments were observed in productive rearrangements about 90% or about 30% of the time, broadly matching IMGT annotations. A further reported finding was that TCR beta sequences accurately predicted the HLA-A and HLA-B alleles for most subjects in the first cohort. Across donors, most TCR sequences were observed very rarely, whereas some public TCRs were present in many individuals. Assigning TCR associations to individual alleles was difficult when HLA alleles, especially DR and DQ, strongly co-occurred. Because some donors lacked HLA typing at each locus, the association tests relied only on the typed subset. A later genetic analysis reported fewer N-insertions in productive TCRs among donors in an Asian-associated ancestry cluster than the approximately 670-donor mean. Correlated functional status among segregating V segments might reflect linkage disequilibrium, but an unknown experimental factor could not be ruled out. In a later analysis, TCR association rates were found to vary across HLA loci, with the most associated TCRs seen for DRB1 alleles and the fewest for HLA-C alleles. In this cohort, only TCR beta chains were sequenced, and detectable features were limited by the absence of alpha or paired-chain data. A later analysis associated around 16,000 TCR beta sequences with specific HLA alleles at a false discovery rate of 0.05.

The library was made by the immunoSEQ multiplex PCR assay. A mixture of 60 forward primers for TCR Vbeta segments and 13 reverse primers for TCR Jbeta segments was used in the multiplex PCR. The CDR3 region of rearranged TCR beta genes was amplified from genomic DNA with a multiplex PCR assay. On the Illumina HiSeq System, the amplified TCR beta libraries were sequenced as 87-base-pair reads. The authors' pipeline ran thus. Across the roughly 670 repertoires, a later analysis counted roughly 77 million unique TCR beta chains, roughly 11 million of which were shared by at least two donors. To remove PCR and sequencing errors, raw reads were error-corrected and collapsed into unique sequences using a nearest-neighbor algorithm that merged closely related sequences. To assign V, D and J gene segments, CDR3 sequences were aligned to IMGT reference sequences. For a sequence to be retained, a match of at least six nucleotides to both a V gene segment and a J gene segment was required. A rearrangement was called productive if the CDR3 had no stop codons and remained in frame with V and J, and every other rearrangement was called non-productive. CDR3 was defined by IMGT convention, running from the second conserved V-encoded cysteine to the conserved J-encoded phenylalanine. In an earlier analysis of 500 to 650 of the donors, sequences lacking an unambiguous match to a single V gene segment were excluded. In an earlier analysis of a few hundred of the donors, V segments were called functional above 56.7% productive rearrangements and were called segregating when the between-donor standard deviation exceeded 5%. A statistical classification framework was developed to diagnose cytomegalovirus status using the catalog of TCR beta chain sequences. In a later analysis, TCR nucleotide sequences were compared against IMGT/GENE-DB human TR gene sequences so that V and J genes could be assigned. In a later analysis, CDR3 sequences and most-parsimonious VDJ recombination scenarios were assigned using the TCRdist pipeline. In a later analysis, each TCR beta chain was defined by its CDR3 amino acid sequence together with its V-gene family, and reads without a unique V-gene family were excluded. To address suspected cross-contamination and a sequencing artifact, a later analysis removed around 590 highly shared, low-generation-probability nucleotide sequences. A later analysis calculated a clonal expansion index for each public chain from normalized within-repertoire ranks of inferred template counts. In a later analysis, generation probabilities were computed with a VDJ recombination model fitted to out-of-frame rearrangements, and the resulting probabilities were checked against IGoR. In a later analysis, TCR-TCR, TCR-HLA and TCR-CMV co-occurrence was scored with hypergeometric tests, and a repertoire-size bias correction was applied to TCR pairs. A later analysis estimated false discovery rates by permuting HLA or CMV assignments 20 times. In a later analysis, co-occurring TCRs were grouped using DBSCAN, with TCRdist sequence similarity added in when clustering inside HLA-allele-positive subsets. For co-occurrence clustering, repertoires with fewer than 30,000 or more than 120,000 public chains were excluded, along with roughly 5 repertoires with anomalous nucleotide sharing. TCRdb retrieved this table from immuneACCESS and kept in-frame rearrangements only. Not all clones are present; in checked studies, unresolved V genes account for under half, and no reason is known for the remainder. The V and J calls and clone size were taken over from that table, and D and trimming were inferred from the DNA. For this sample the table gives 100,000 to 150,000 clones, of which 77% were detected only once. The ten largest clones add up to approximately 4.5% of the sample.

The cohort was made up of about 670 healthy bone marrow donors. At the time of sampling, every cohort member was nominally healthy, though immune exposures that went unrecorded were likely present. The donor was CMV seropositive and belonged to the group of 250 to 300 seropositive cohort members. Every donor gave a peripheral blood sample, and the peripheral blood mononuclear cells from that sample were used for TCR beta sequencing. Genomic DNA extraction from the blood cell samples was performed with the Qiagen DNeasy Blood Extraction Kit. From a lookup of the germline V gene, CDR1 and CDR2 are SGDLS and YYNGEE. The CDR3 starts with the cysteine, ends with the phenylalanine, and has 16 residues. CDR3 DNA only is kept here, 48 bases in frame from base 1. V is reduced by 0 bases and J by 2 bases, leaving a spacing of 13 bases between them. To note about this clone: The antigen this receptor binds is unknown. Base quality data are lacking; no much larger clone is found one base away.

This clonotype was sampled from a male donor in good health and CMV-seropositive. The sequencing input was PBMCs. The chain uses TRBV9 and TRBJ2-3, and the D gene may be TRBD2, 7 bases matching. At the DNA level, the sequence is TGTGCCAGCAGCGTAGGGGGGCGGGGGTTCACAGATACGCAGTATTTT. It encodes CASSVGGRGFTDTQYF.